Presented here are 10 T cell receptor beta chains from one specimen sequenced in a study of molecular identifiers for immune sequencing clone quantification. TCRdb independently ran MiXCR on the PCR reads; one entry per CDR3 protein. The sample holds some 680,000 distinct CDR3 sequences, approximately 24% seen once. Sequencing input: naive CD8+ T cells from blood, with Jurkat cell RNA spiked in. Subset noted: FACS-sorted CD8+CD4-CCR7+CD45RA+ naive T cells. The source is a human donor in good health. Some libraries in this study had Jurkat cell RNA spiked in.

This rearrangement joins TRBV10-3 to TRBJ2-7; 9 positions match TRBD2. Per the germline V gene, CDR1 is ENHRY and CDR2 is SYGVKD. The CDR3 has 13 amino acids. Germline trimming cut 11 bases from V and 0 bases from J; bases unmatched to any gene: 5. The CDR3 protein is CACGGASSYEQYF. CDR3 bases: TGTGCCTGCGGGGGGGCGAGCTCCTACGAGCAGTACTTC.

This clonotype was observed a few times. The rearrangement links TRBV5-5 to TRBJ2-3; 9 bases line up with TRBD2. This CDR3 spans 16 amino acids. Germline V gene sequence: CDR1 SGHKS, CDR2 YYEKEE (reference sequence). Germline trimming cut 5 bases from V and 2 bases from J; bases unmatched to any gene: 9. The CDR3: CASSRGLADLTDTQYF. The CDR3 DNA follows: TGTGCCAGCAGTAGGGGACTAGCTGACCTCACAGATACGCAGTATTTT. Filled out from reference TRBV5-5 and TRBJ2-3, the complete variable domain reads DAGVTQSPTHLIKTRGQQVTLRCSPISGHKSVSWYQQVLGQGPQFIFQYYEKEERGRGNFPDRFSARQFPNYSSELNVNALLLGDSALYLCASSRGLADLTDTQYFGPGTRLTVL.

This clonotype was seen a few times. The chain uses TRBV6-5 and TRBJ1-5, with D unresolved. V gave up 6 bases and J gave up 4 bases, with 10 bases separating them. Germline V lookup: CDR1 MNHEY, CDR2 SVGAGI. The CDR3 is 13 residues long. In DNA form, the CDR3 reads TGTGCCAGCAGCACGGGAGAGAATCAGCCCCAGCATTTT. This sequence encodes CASSTGENQPQHF.

CDR3 coding DNA: TGTGCCAGCAGCTCCCCGGGACTAGAGACCCAGTACTTC. This codes for CASSSPGLETQYF. The V gene is TRBV7-9, the J gene TRBJ2-5, with a weak D call TRBD2 (6 bases). Germline CDR1 is SEHNR and CDR2 is FQNEAQ (reference sequence). The CDR3 sequence is 13 residues long. The V and J ends lost 4 bases and 4 bases respectively, with 10 bases between them.

The sample holds a few counts of this clonotype. V gene TRBV6-5 combines with J gene TRBJ2-3, with a tentative D call TRBD2 (6 bases). CDR3 length equals 16 residues. Trimming removed 5 bases at V and 0 bases at J, with 15 bases between. Germline V gene lookup returns CDR1 MNHEY and CDR2 SVGAGI. The CDR3 region is CASSQGTLPSTDTQYF. DNA for the CDR3: TGTGCCAGCAGTCAAGGGACTTTGCCTAGCACAGATACGCAGTATTTT.

This clonotype was recorded at least ten times. The rearrangement joins TRBV7-2 to TRBJ2-1; no clear D gene. The CDR3 length is 13 residues. V gave up 4 bases and J gave up 9 bases, with 13 bases separating them. Germline CDR1 reads SGHTA; CDR2 reads FQGNSA. CDR3 coding DNA: TGTGCCAGCAGCTCCATACTTGTCGGTGAGCAGTTCTTC. It is translated as CASSSILVGEQFF.

J is TRBJ1-1 and V is TRBV28, with D possibly being TRBD1 (6 bases). This CDR3 is built from 15 residues. Trimming pared 1 base from V and 4 bases from J, leaving 13 bases between. Germline CDR1 and CDR2: MDHEN and SYDVKM. CDR3 in DNA: TGTGCCAGCAGTTTATCCGCGGGGGCGGGCACTGAAGCTTTCTTT. Translation: CASSLSAGAGTEAFF.

The table lists this clonotype with a few counts. The junction and the germline gene differ at one end; a read error may be behind it. The rearrangement links TRBV4-2 to TRBJ2-7, with TRBD2 as a possible D gene (5 bases). There are 13 residues in the CDR3. Germline V lookup: CDR1 LGHNA, CDR2 YNFKEQ. Here the CDR3 reads CASSPGLSYERYF. The CDR3 nucleotides read TGTGCCAGCAGCCCTGGACTGAGTTACGAGCGGTACTTC.

About this clonotype itself: This sequence may be a read error, since a much larger clone differs from it by one base. The CDR3 sequence: CTSSQLAGGYSEQFF. CDR3 DNA sequence: TGCACCAGCAGCCAACTTGCGGGGGGGTACAGTGAGCAGTTCTTC. The genes are TRBV4-1 and TRBJ2-1; the match to TRBD2 covers 9 bases. The CDR3 length is 15 residues. Germline V CDR1 and CDR2: MGHRA, YSYEKL.

The chain recombines TRBV6-5 with TRBJ2-7; D uncertain. Germline-derived CDR1 and CDR2 are MNHEY and SVGAGI. The CDR3 is 15 amino acids. Trimming cost V 6 bases and J 3 bases, with 18 bases left between them. DNA of the CDR3: TGTGCCAGCAGCTCCGTAGGGCTCCAGGTCTACGAGCAGTACTTC. It yields the protein CASSSVGLQVYEQYF.